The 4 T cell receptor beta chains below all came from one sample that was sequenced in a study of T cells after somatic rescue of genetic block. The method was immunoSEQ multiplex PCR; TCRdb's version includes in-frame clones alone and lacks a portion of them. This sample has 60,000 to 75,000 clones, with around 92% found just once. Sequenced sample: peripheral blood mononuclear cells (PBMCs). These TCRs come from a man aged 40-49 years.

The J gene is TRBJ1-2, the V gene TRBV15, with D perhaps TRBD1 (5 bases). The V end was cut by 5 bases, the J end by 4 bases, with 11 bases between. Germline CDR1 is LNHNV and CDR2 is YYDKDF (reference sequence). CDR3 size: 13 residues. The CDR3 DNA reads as TGTGCCACCAGCCGGGGGGAACGCTATGGCTACACCTTC. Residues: CATSRGERYGYTF.

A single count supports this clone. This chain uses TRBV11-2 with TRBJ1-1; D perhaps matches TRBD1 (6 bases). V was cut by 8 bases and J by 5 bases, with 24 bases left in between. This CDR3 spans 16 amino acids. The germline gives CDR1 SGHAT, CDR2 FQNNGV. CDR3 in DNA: TGTGCCAGCCAAACGCTCCGGGGGCGGTTAAGAACTGAAGCTTTCTTT. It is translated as CASQTLRGRLRTEAFF.

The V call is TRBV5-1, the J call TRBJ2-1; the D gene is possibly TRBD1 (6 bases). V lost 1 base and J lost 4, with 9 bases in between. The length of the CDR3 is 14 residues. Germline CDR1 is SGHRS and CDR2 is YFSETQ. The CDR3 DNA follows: TGCGCCAGCAGCTTGCAGGGGAGTTACAATGAGCAGTTCTTC. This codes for CASSLQGSYNEQFF.

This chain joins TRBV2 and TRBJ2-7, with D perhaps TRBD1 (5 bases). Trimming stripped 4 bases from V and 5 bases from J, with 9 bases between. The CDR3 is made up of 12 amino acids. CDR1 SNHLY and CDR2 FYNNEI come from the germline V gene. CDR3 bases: TGTGCCAGCAGTGGACAGTTCAACGAGCAGTACTTC. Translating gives CASSGQFNEQYF.